The 13 T cell receptor beta chains reported below all come from one sample, sequenced in a study of blood T cells in healthy people across ages. The use of a sample-barcoded 5' primer and a J-beta primer mix characterized a second PCR of about 7 to 12 cycles. TCRdb itself ran the 5' RACE reads through MiXCR, one entry per CDR3 protein. Here the sample spans about a million distinct CDR3 sequences, just over 50% being singletons. Sequenced sample: blood. Receptors were obtained from a woman in her sixties in good health.

Details on this clonotype: An end of the junction differs from the germline gene, which may be a read error. The V gene is TRBV28, the J gene TRBJ2-7; D tentatively reads TRBD1 or TRBD2 (5 bases each). The CDR3 covers 17 residues. Germline V lookup: CDR1 MDHEN, CDR2 SYDVKM. The CDR3 DNA follows: TGTGCCTGCAGTTTATCCCCGTTTAGAGGGGCCTCTTACGAGCAGTACTTC. Amino acids: CACSLSPFRGASYEQYF.

The V and J genes are TRBV3-1 and TRBJ2-7, with D hard to call. The V end was cut by 1 base, the J end by 5 bases, with 12 bases between. Germline CDR1 LGHDT, CDR2 YNNKEL (reference sequence). The CDR3 totals 14 residues. The CDR3 reads CASSQGYLVNEQYF. CDR3 in DNA: TGTGCCAGCAGCCAAGGGTATCTTGTGAACGAGCAGTACTTC.

This chain uses TRBV20-1 with TRBJ2-3; 7 bases are a match to TRBD2. The CDR3 totals 16 residues. Unmatched junction bases numbered 14, after V lost 6 bases and J lost 2 bases. Germline V gene data show CDR1 as DFQATT and CDR2 as SNEGSKA (reference sequence). The CDR3 DNA reads TGCAGTGCCAGCACAGCGCTAGCGGCGACCACAGATACGCAGTATTTT. This sequence encodes CSASTALAATTDTQYF.

V gene TRBV5-6 combines with J gene TRBJ2-3; TRBD2 aligns across 11 bases. Germline CDR1 reads SGHDT; CDR2 reads YYEEEE. V trimming: 0 bases; J trimming: 3 bases; junction bases outside the gene matches: 9. CDR3 length equals 18 residues. The CDR3: CASSLVDSGRARTDTQYF. The CDR3 DNA reads as TGTGCCAGCAGCTTGGTTGATAGCGGGAGGGCCCGTACAGATACGCAGTATTTT. Complete variable domain (other parts from reference TRBV5-6 and TRBJ2-3): DAGVTQSPTHLIKTRGQQVTLRCSPKSGHDTVSWYQQALGQGPQFIFQYYEEEERQRGNFPDRFSGHQFPNYSSELNVNALLLGDSALYLCASSLVDSGRARTDTQYFGPGTRLTVL.

The chain has TRBV5-1 and TRBJ2-1; tentatively, D is TRBD2 (6 bases). CDR1 SGHRS and CDR2 YFSETQ come from the germline V gene. There are 17 residues in the CDR3. The V end was cut by 2 bases, the J end by 0 bases, with 15 bases between. The CDR3 loop reads CASSLSSGSSSYNEQFF. The CDR3 coding sequence is TGCGCCAGCAGCTTAAGTAGCGGATCGAGCTCCTACAATGAGCAGTTCTTC.

The genes are TRBV7-9 and TRBJ2-7, with 12 bases identical to TRBD2. Germline values: CDR1 SEHNR, CDR2 FQNEAQ (reference sequence). The CDR3 consists of 16 residues. Trimming removed 3 bases from V and 1 base from J; junction bases left unmatched: 4. The DNA for the CDR3 is TGTGCCAGCAGCTTCCTAGCGGGAGGGAAGTCCTACGAGCAGTACTTC. Amino acid sequence: CASSFLAGGKSYEQYF.

This clonotype has a handful of counts. CDR3 DNA: TGTGCCAGCAGTTTAGGGGGGGCTGGTGGTCAGCCCCAGCATTTT. Protein sequence: CASSLGGAGGQPQHF. This chain links TRBV12-3 or TRBV12-4 with TRBJ1-5, with D possibly TRBD1 on 6 matching bases. The CDR3 is 15 residues long. Trimming shortened V by 1 base and J by 6 bases, and 13 bases separated the two germline ends.

V is TRBV10-3 and J is TRBJ1-1; TRBD1 matches at 8 bases. V shed 6 bases, J shed 1 base, and the junction held 7 bases outside the gene matches. Germline V lookup: CDR1 ENHRY, CDR2 SYGVKD. This CDR3 comprises 15 residues. This CDR3 is CAIRGQGLENTEAFF. The CDR3 DNA is TGTGCCATCAGAGGACAGGGACTAGAGAACACTGAAGCTTTCTTT.

This clonotype was detected once. This chain links TRBV20-1 with TRBJ1-5, with no clear D. The germline V gene has CDR1 DFQATT and CDR2 SNEGSKA (reference sequence). V shed 5 bases and J shed 6 bases, with 11 bases lying between them. CDR3 length: 12 residues. This CDR3 is CSALSGAQPQHF. In DNA, the CDR3 is TGCAGTGCTTTGTCAGGAGCTCAGCCCCAGCATTTT.

CDR3 sequence reads: CASSLSASGANVLTF. The CDR3 DNA is TGTGCCAGCAGCCTAAGTGCCTCTGGGGCCAACGTCCTGACTTTC. V is TRBV2 and J is TRBJ2-6; no clear D gene. Germline V gene lookup returns CDR1 SNHLY and CDR2 FYNNEI. This CDR3 region has 15 residues. V was pared by 6 bases and J by 0 bases, with 9 bases between.

This sequence joins TRBV5-1 and TRBJ2-1; 9 bases match TRBD2. With 2 bases clipped from V and 7 bases from J, the junction kept 10 bases outside the gene matches. Germline V gene sequence: CDR1 SGHRS, CDR2 YFSETQ. The CDR3 loop spans 16 amino acids. The CDR3 nucleotides read TGCGCCAGCAGCTTACCGTTACTAGCGGGTGGGAATGAGCAGTTCTTC. It specifies CASSLPLLAGGNEQFF. The variable domain in full, completed from reference TRBV5-1 and TRBJ2-1, reads KAGVTQTPRYLIKTRGQQVTLSCSPISGHRSVSWYQQTPGQGLQFLFEYFSETQRNKGNFPGRFSGRQFSNSRSEMNVSTLELGDSALYLCASSLPLLAGGNEQFFGPGTRLTVL.

This chain joins TRBV29-1 and TRBJ2-4; 8 bases map to TRBD2. J lost 6 bases, V lost 3 bases, and 7 bases had no gene match. This CDR3 contains 14 residues. CDR1 SQVTM and CDR2 ANQGSEA come from the germline V gene. CDR3 in amino acids: CSVDTSGTRNIQYF. CDR3 nucleotides: TGCAGCGTTGACACTAGCGGTACAAGAAACATTCAGTACTTC.

This clonotype occurred once. The CDR3 reads CASSLGLAGDNEQYF. The DNA for the CDR3 is TGTGCCAGCAGCTTAGGACTAGCGGGAGATAATGAGCAGTACTTC. This chain links TRBV7-9 with TRBJ2-5; TRBD2 matches at 12 bases. Germline trimming cut 1 base from V and 11 bases from J; bases unmatched to any gene: 8. This CDR3 contains 15 residues. Germline-derived CDR1 and CDR2 are SEHNR and FQNEAQ (reference sequence).